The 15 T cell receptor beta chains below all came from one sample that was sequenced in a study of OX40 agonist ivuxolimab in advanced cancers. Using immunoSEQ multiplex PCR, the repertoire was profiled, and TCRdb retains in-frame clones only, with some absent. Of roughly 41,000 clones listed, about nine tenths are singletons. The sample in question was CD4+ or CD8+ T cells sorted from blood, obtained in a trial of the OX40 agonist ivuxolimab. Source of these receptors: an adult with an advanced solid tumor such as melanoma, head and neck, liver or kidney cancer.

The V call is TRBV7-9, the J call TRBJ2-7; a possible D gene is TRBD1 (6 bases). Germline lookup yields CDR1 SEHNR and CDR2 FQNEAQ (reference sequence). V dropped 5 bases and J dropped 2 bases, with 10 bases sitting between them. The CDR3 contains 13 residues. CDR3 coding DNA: TGTGCCAGCAGCACAGGGACAACCTACGAGCAGTACTTC. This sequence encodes CASSTGTTYEQYF.

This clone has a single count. The CDR3 reads CATSSPTGYGYTF. The DNA of the CDR3 is TGTGCCACCAGCTCCCCGACAGGGTATGGCTACACCTTC. The V gene is TRBV15, the J gene TRBJ1-2; TRBD1 matches 7 bases. The ends lost 5 bases at V and 5 bases at J; junction bases unmatched: 5. This CDR3 is 13 amino acids long. The germline gives CDR1 LNHNV, CDR2 YYDKDF (reference sequence).

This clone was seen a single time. CDR3 coding DNA: TGTGCTAGTGCTGAGAGACGGGGGCAGGAGGAGCAGTTCTTC. This encodes CASAERRGQEEQFF. The chain uses TRBV12-5 and TRBJ2-1; D is tentatively TRBD1 or TRBD2 (6 bases each). The V and J ends lost 7 bases and 10 bases respectively, with 20 bases between them. Per germline, CDR1 LGHNT and CDR2 FRNRAP. There are 14 residues in the CDR3.

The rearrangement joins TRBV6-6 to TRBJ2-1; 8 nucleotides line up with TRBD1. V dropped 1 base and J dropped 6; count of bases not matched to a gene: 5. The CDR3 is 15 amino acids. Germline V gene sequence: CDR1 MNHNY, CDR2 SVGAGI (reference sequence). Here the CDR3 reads CASSYLGTGINEQFF. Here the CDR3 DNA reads TGTGCCAGCAGTTACTTAGGGACAGGCATCAATGAGCAGTTCTTC.

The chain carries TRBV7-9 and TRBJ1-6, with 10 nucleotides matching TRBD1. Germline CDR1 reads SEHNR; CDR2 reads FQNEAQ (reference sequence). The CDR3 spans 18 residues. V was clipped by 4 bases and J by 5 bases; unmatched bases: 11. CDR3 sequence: CASSSSIRDRGDNSPLHF. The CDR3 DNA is TGTGCCAGCAGCTCATCGATCAGGGACAGGGGAGATAATTCACCCCTCCACTTT.

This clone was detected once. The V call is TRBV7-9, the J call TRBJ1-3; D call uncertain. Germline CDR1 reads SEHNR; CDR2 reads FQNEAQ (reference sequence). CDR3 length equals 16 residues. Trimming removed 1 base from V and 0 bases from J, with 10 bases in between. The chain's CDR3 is CASSLETNFSGNTIYF. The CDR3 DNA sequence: TGTGCCAGCAGCTTAGAGACAAACTTCTCTGGAAACACCATATATTTT.

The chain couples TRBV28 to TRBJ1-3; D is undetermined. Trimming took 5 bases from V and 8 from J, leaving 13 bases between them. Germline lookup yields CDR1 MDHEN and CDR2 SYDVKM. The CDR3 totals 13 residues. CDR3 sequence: CASSPTEGYTIYF. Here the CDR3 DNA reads TGTGCCAGCAGTCCAACCGAGGGTTACACCATATATTTT.

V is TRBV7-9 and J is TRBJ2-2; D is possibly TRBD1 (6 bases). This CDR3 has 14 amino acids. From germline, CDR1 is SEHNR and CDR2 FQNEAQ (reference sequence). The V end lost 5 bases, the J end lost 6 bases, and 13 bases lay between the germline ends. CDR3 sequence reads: CASSPKTGPGELFF. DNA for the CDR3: TGTGCCAGCAGCCCCAAGACAGGCCCCGGGGAGCTGTTTTTT.

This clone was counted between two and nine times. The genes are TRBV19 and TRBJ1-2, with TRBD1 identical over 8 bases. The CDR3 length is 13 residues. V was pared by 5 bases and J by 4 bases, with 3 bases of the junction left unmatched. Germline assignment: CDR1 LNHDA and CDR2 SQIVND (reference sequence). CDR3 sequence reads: CASSLGQAYGYTF. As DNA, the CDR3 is TGTGCCAGTAGTTTGGGACAGGCCTATGGCTACACCTTC.

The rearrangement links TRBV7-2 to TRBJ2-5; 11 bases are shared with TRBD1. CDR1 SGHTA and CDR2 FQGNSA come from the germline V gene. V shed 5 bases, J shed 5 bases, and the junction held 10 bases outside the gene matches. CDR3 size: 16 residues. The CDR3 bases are TGTGCCAGCAGCGTAAGGACAGGGGGCCCTGGGGAGACCCAGTACTTC. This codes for CASSVRTGGPGETQYF.

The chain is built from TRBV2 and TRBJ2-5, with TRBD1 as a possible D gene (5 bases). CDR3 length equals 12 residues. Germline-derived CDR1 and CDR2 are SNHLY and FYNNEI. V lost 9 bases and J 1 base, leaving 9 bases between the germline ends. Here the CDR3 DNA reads TGTGCCAGTCAGGGCCTCCAAGAGACCCAGTACTTC. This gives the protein CASQGLQETQYF.

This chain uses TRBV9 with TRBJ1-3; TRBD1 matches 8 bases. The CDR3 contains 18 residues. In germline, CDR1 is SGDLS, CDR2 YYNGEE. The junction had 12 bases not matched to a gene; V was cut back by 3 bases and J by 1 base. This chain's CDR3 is CASSGPRGQGASGNTIYF. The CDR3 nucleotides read TGTGCCAGCAGCGGCCCCCGGGGGCAGGGGGCATCTGGAAACACCATATATTTT.

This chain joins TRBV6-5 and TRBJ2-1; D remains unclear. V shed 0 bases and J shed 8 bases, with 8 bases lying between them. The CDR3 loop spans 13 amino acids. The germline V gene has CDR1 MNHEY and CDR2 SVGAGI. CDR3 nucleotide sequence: TGTGCCAGCAGTTACTCTGGGGTTGATGAGCAGTTCTTC. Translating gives CASSYSGVDEQFF.

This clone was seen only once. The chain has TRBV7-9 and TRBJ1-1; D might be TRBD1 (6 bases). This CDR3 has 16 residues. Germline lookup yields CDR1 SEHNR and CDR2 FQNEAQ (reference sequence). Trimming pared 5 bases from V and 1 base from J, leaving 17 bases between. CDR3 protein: CASSPTGTSTNTEAFF. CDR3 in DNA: TGTGCCAGCAGCCCGACCGGGACATCGACGAACACTGAAGCTTTCTTT.

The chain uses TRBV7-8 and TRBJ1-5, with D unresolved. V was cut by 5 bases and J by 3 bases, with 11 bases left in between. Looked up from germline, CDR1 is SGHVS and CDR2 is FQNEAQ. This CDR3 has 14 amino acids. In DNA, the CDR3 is TGTGCCAGCAGCCCTGACGGACTCAATCAGCCCCAGCATTTT. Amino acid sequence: CASSPDGLNQPQHF.